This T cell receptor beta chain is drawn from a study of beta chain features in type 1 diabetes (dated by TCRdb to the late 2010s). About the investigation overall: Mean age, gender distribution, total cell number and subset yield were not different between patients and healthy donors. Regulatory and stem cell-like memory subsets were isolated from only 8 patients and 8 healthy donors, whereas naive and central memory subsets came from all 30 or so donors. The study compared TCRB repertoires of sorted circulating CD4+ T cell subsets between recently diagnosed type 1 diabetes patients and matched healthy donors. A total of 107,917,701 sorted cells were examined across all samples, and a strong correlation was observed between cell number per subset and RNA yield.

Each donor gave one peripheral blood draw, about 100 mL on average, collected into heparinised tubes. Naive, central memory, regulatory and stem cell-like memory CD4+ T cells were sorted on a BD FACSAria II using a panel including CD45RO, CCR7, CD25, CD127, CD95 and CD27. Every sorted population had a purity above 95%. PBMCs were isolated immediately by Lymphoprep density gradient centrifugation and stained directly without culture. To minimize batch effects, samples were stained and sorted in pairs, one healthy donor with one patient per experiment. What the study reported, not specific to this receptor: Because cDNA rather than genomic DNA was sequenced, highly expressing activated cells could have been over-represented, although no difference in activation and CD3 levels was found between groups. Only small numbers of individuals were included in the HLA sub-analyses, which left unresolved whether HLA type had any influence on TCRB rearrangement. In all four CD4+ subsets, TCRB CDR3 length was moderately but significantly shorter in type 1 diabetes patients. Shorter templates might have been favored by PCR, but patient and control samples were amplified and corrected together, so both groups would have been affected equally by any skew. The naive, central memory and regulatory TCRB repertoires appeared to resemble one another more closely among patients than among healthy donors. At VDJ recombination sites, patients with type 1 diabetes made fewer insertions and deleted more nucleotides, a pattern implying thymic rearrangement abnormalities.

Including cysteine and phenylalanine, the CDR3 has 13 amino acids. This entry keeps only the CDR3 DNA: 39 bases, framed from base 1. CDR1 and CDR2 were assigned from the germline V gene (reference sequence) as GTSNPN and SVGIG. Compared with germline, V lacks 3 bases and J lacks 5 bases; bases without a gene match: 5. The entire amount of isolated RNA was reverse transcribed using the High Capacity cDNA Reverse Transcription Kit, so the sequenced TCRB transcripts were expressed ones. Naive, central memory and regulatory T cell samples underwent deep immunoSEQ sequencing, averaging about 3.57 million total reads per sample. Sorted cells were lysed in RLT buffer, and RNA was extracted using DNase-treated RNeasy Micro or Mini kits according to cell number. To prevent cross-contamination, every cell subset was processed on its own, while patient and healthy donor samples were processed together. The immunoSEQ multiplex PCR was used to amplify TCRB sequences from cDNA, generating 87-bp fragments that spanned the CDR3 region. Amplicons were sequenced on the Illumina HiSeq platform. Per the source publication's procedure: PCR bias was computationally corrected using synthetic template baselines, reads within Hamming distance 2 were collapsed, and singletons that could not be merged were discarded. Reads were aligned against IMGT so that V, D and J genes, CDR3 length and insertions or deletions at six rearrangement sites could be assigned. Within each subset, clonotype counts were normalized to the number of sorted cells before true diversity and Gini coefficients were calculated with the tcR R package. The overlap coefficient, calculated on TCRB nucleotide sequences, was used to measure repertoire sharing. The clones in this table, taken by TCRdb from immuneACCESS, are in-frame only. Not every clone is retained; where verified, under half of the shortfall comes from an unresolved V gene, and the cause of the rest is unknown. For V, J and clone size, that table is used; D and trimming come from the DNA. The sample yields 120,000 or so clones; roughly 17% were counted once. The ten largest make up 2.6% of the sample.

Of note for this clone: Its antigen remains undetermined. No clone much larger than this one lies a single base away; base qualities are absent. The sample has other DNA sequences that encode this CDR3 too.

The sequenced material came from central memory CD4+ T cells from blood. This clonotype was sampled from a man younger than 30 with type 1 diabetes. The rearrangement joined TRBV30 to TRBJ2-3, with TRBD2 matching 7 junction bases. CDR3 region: CAWRSSGGDTQYF. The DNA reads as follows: TGTGCCTGGAGGTCCTCGGGAGGAGATACGCAGTATTTT.